The 21 T cell receptor beta chains below all came from one sample that was sequenced in a study of spatial heterogeneity in lung cancer. Time point of the sample: sample taken at primary tumor resection. These receptors lack a known antigen. General study points: Higher tumor mutation counts went along with higher counts of expanded intratumoral alpha and beta TCRs.

TCRdb re-derived calls from the 5' RACE reads in MiXCR, one entry per CDR3 protein. There are about 100,000 distinct CDR3 sequences in the sample; 4.4% occur only once, and 21% lies in the top ten. This material consisted of lung tumor tissue, taken at surgery. The receptors were sampled from a male donor with early-stage non-small cell lung cancer.

This clonotype showed up many times. The V and J genes are TRBV28 and TRBJ1-6; D is undetermined. The CDR3 length is 13 residues. CDR1 and CDR2 (germline): MDHEN, SYDVKM. Trimming left V 6 bases short and J 14 bases short, with 17 bases between. The CDR3 loop is CASRAPPPPALHF. CDR3 coding DNA: TGTGCCAGCAGGGCACCACCTCCTCCGGCCCTCCACTTT.

Ten or more counts support this clonotype. The genes are TRBV20-1 and TRBJ2-7; D is uncertain. V dropped 6 bases and J dropped 0 bases, with 12 bases sitting between them. The CDR3 sequence is 13 residues long. Per the germline V gene, CDR1 is DFQATT and CDR2 is SNEGSKA (reference sequence). The CDR3 nucleotides are TGCAGTGCCTCGCCACGTCTCTCCTACGAGCAGTACTTC. Translated: CSASPRLSYEQYF.

This clonotype was seen at least ten times. This chain uses TRBV14 with TRBJ2-5; D is uncertain. Germline CDR1 is SGHDN and CDR2 is FVKESK. The germline V and J ends were trimmed by 1 base and 5 bases, with 14 bases remaining between them. CDR3 size: 15 residues. CDR3 bases: TGTGCCAGCAGCCAAGTCGTCCCCCCATGGGAGACCCAGTACTTC. Its protein product is CASSQVVPPWETQYF.

CDR3 nucleotide sequence: TGTGCCAGCAGTCCTAAGGGGGGCCGAACTGAAGCTTTCTTT. This codes for CASSPKGGRTEAFF. The chain employs TRBV6-2 or TRBV6-3 and TRBJ1-1, with D tentatively TRBD1 (6 bases). Trimming removed 5 bases at V and 5 bases at J, with 15 bases between. CDR1 and CDR2 (germline): MNHEY, SVGEGT. The CDR3 has 14 residues.

The sample holds many counts of this clonotype. The V gene is TRBV28, the J gene TRBJ2-5, with D possibly called TRBD1 or TRBD2 (5 bases each). Trimming shortened V by 6 bases and J by 7 bases, and 18 bases separated the two germline ends. Looked up from germline, CDR1 is MDHEN and CDR2 is SYDVKM. This CDR3 is 14 amino acids long. The CDR3 region has the DNA TGTGCCAGCAGCCAACCGGGACCACGTCGGACCCAGTACTTC. As protein: CASSQPGPRRTQYF.

This clonotype was picked up many times. DNA for the CDR3: TGTGCCAGCAGTCGATCAGACGCCGATATCTCCTACGAGCAGTACTTC. As protein: CASSRSDADISYEQYF. The genes are TRBV7-9 and TRBJ2-7, with no clear D. CDR1 SEHNR and CDR2 FQNEAQ come from the germline V gene (reference sequence). The CDR3 runs 16 residues. V lost 6 bases and J lost 0, with 18 bases in between.

This clonotype was seen at least ten times. V and J are TRBV5-1 and TRBJ2-2, with D unclear. The CDR3 runs 18 residues. The germline V gene encodes CDR1 SGHRS and CDR2 YFSETQ. V was shortened by 0 bases and J by 8 bases, with 23 bases between the two germline ends. CDR3 coding DNA: TGCGCCAGCAGCTTGGTAACTCCTATATCCTTCGAGGAGGGGGAGCTGTTTTTT. Translating it yields CASSLVTPISFEEGELFF.

The sample holds many counts of this clonotype. This chain uses TRBV25-1 with TRBJ2-1; D is unclear. Germline CDR1 reads MGHDK; CDR2 reads SYGVNS. V lost 7 bases, J lost 3 bases, and 10 bases lay in between. CDR3 size: 13 residues. CDR3 bases: TGTGCCAGCAATCAATTCGGCTACAATGAGCAGTTCTTC. Amino acid sequence: CASNQFGYNEQFF. Based on the CDR3 plus reference TRBV25-1 and TRBJ2-1, the full variable domain is EADIYQTPRYLVIGTGKKITLECSQTMGHDKMYWYQQDPGMELHLIHYSYGVNSTEKGDLSSESTVSRIRTEHFPLTLESARPSHTSQYLCASNQFGYNEQFFGPGTRLTVL.

This clonotype was recorded at least ten times. The rearrangement uses TRBV27 and TRBJ2-7; no clear D gene. The V end was cut by 6 bases, the J end by 6 bases, with 18 bases between. Germline V gives CDR1 MNHEY, CDR2 SMNVEV (reference sequence). The CDR3 totals 14 residues. The CDR3 is CASRLDLASSEQYF. The CDR3 nucleotides are TGTGCCAGCAGGCTAGATCTGGCTTCGTCCGAGCAGTACTTC.

This clonotype was counted at least ten times. The chain recombines TRBV7-8 with TRBJ2-4; D assignment may be TRBD1 or TRBD2 (6 bases each). The V gene lost 0 bases and the J gene lost 9 bases, with 15 bases spanning the gap. CDR1 SGHVS and CDR2 FQNEAQ come from the germline V gene. This CDR3 is 15 amino acids long. In nucleotides, the CDR3 is TGTGCCAGCAGCTTAGCAAGGGGGGAGCTCGGCATTCAGTACTTC. Its translation: CASSLARGELGIQYF.

This clonotype was recorded many times. The chain joins TRBV28 to TRBJ1-2; TRBD1 is a possible D gene (5 bases). The CDR3 has 16 amino acids. The V and J ends lost 3 bases and 3 bases respectively, with 17 bases between them. Germline lookup yields CDR1 MDHEN and CDR2 SYDVKM. The CDR3 region has the DNA TGTGCCAGCAGTTTTAGAGGGGTGACGGGACACTATGGCTACACCTTC. Protein product: CASSFRGVTGHYGYTF.

This clonotype was recorded a few times. This chain connects TRBV5-1 to TRBJ2-1, with 8 bases matching TRBD1. Germline loops: CDR1 SGHRS, CDR2 YFSETQ. CDR3 length: 14 residues. Unmatched junction bases numbered 2, after V lost 5 bases and J lost 1 base. DNA of the CDR3: TGCGCCAGCAGGGACAGGGTTTCCTACAATGAGCAGTTCTTC. Its protein product is CASRDRVSYNEQFF.

The rearrangement joins TRBV20-1 to TRBJ2-2, with D possibly called TRBD1 or TRBD2 (6 bases each). V was cut by 3 bases and J by 15 bases, with 17 bases left in between. Germline CDR1 DFQATT, CDR2 SNEGSKA (reference sequence). The CDR3 is 12 amino acids. Written as DNA, the CDR3 is TGCAGTGCTAGCGCTCCCCAGGGGAGGATGTTTTTT. It yields the protein CSASAPQGRMFF.

The table lists this clonotype with many counts. The chain couples TRBV28 to TRBJ1-3; no clear D. V was clipped by 8 bases and J by 0 bases, with 14 bases between them. Germline values: CDR1 MDHEN, CDR2 SYDVKM. The CDR3 runs to 15 residues. CDR3 nucleotides: TGTGCCAGCCTCCTCTCTAGCTTCTCTGGAAACACCATATATTTT. Translating gives CASLLSSFSGNTIYF.

This clonotype was seen ten or more times. This chain connects TRBV7-8 to TRBJ2-3, with D possibly matching TRBD1 (6 bases). The germline gives CDR1 SGHVS, CDR2 FQNEAQ. Trimming cost V 2 bases and J 1 base, with 7 bases left between them. The CDR3 has 14 residues. The DNA for the CDR3 is TGTGCCAGCAGCTTAAGACAGGGCACAGATACGCAGTATTTT. It translates to CASSLRQGTDTQYF. Full variable domain (missing parts from reference TRBV7-8 and TRBJ2-3): GAGVSQSPRYKVAKRGQDVALRCDPISGHVSLFWYQQALGQGPEFLTYFQNEAQLDKSGLPSDRFFAERPEGSVSTLKIQRTQQEDSAVYLCASSLRQGTDTQYFGPGTRLTVL.

This clonotype appeared many times. The chain couples TRBV12-3 or TRBV12-4 to TRBJ1-1; the D is unclear. V lost 8 bases, J lost 1 base, and 17 bases lay in between. The CDR3 contains 15 residues. The CDR3 nucleotides read TGTGCCAGCTCCTTCGGGCGTGGGGAGAACACTGAAGCTTTCTTT. Residues: CASSFGRGENTEAFF.

The gene calls are TRBV28 and TRBJ2-7; no firm D call. CDR1 and CDR2 (germline): MDHEN, SYDVKM. The ends were cut back, 0 bases at V and 4 bases at J, with 16 bases in the middle. CDR3 size: 16 residues. The CDR3 region is CASSLWETPAPYEQYF. CDR3 coding DNA: TGTGCCAGCAGTTTATGGGAGACACCGGCCCCGTACGAGCAGTACTTC.

This clonotype was counted many times. The chain uses TRBV28 and TRBJ2-7; D ambiguous. V was clipped by 6 bases and J by 5 bases, with 8 bases between them. CDR1 and CDR2 (germline): MDHEN, SYDVKM. There are 11 residues in the CDR3. The DNA of the CDR3 is TGTGCCAGCAGGCTCCTCGACGAGCAGTACTTC. Amino acid sequence: CASRLLDEQYF. Combining the CDR3 with reference TRBV28 and TRBJ2-7 gives the whole variable domain DVKVTQSSRYLVKRTGEKVFLECVQDMDHENMFWYRQDPGLGLRLIYFSYDVKMKEKGDIPEGYSVSREKKERFSLILESASTNQTSMYLCASRLLDEQYFGPGTRLTVT.

This clonotype was found a few times. The chain recombines TRBV6-6 with TRBJ2-7; 9 bases match TRBD2. After removal of 2 bases from V and 6 bases from J, the junction contained 11 bases not matched to a gene. From germline, CDR1 is MNHNY and CDR2 SVGAGI (reference sequence). The CDR3 consists of 16 residues. The CDR3 nucleotides are TGTGCCAGCAGTTACGGCCCACCGGGACTAGCCGGCGAGCAGTACTTC. It codes for CASSYGPPGLAGEQYF.

In its sample, this clonotype was seen many times. The DNA of the CDR3 is TGCGCCAGCAGCCTAATAGGGGACGGGAATGAGCAGTTCTTC. Protein sequence: CASSLIGDGNEQFF. The chain is built from TRBV5-1 and TRBJ2-1; either TRBD1 or TRBD2 may supply D (5 bases each). The germline V gene has CDR1 SGHRS and CDR2 YFSETQ. The CDR3 spans 14 residues. The V gene lost 4 bases and the J gene lost 7 bases, with 15 bases spanning the gap.

The rearrangement joins TRBV15 to TRBJ2-5, with 8 positions matching TRBD1. The trim removed 1 base at V and 4 bases at J, leaving 8 bases unmatched. The CDR3 runs to 16 residues. The germline V gene encodes CDR1 LNHNV and CDR2 YYDKDF (reference sequence). The CDR3 nucleotides are TGTGCCACCAGCAGAGGGGGTGGACAGGGCGTAGAGACCCAGTACTTC. This gives the protein CATSRGGGQGVETQYF. Drawing the rest from reference TRBV15 and TRBJ2-5, the complete variable domain is DAMVIQNPRYQVTQFGKPVTLSCSQTLNHNVMYWYQQKSSQAPKLLFHYYDKDFNNEADTPDNFQSRRPNTSFCFLDIRSPGLGDTAMYLCATSRGGGQGVETQYFGPGTRLLVL.